A single sample is the source of the 20 T cell receptor beta chains below, sequenced in a study of cytomegalovirus exposure and HLA in healthy donors. PCR used 60 Vbeta primers and 13 Jbeta primers. Sequencing used immunoSEQ multiplex PCR; TCRdb keeps in-frame clones, though not all of them. The sample includes hundreds of thousands of clones, 75% to 80% of them seen just once. The sequenced sample consisted of PBMCs. The source of these receptors is a male donor in good health and CMV-seronegative.

This clone was recorded once. The rearrangement links TRBV18 to TRBJ1-2; TRBD1 might be the D (6 bases). The V gene lost 2 bases and the J gene lost 8 bases, with 15 bases spanning the gap. This CDR3 region has 14 residues. The germline gives CDR1 KGHSH, CDR2 LQKENI. The CDR3 nucleotides read TGTGCCAGCTCACCAACAGGGCAGGATGAAGGCTACACCTTC. Its translation: CASSPTGQDEGYTF.

V and J are TRBV19 and TRBJ1-1; D may be TRBD1 (5 bases). The CDR3 runs to 13 residues. With 4 bases removed from V and 1 base from J, the gap between germline ends came to 7 bases. Germline V gene lookup returns CDR1 LNHDA and CDR2 SQIVND (reference sequence). CDR3 loop: CASSKGANTEAFF. CDR3 DNA sequence: TGTGCCAGTAGTAAAGGGGCGAACACTGAAGCTTTCTTT. The complete variable domain, with remaining parts taken from reference TRBV19 and TRBJ1-1, reads DGGITQSPKYLFRKEGQNVTLSCEQNLNHDAMYWYRQDPGQGLRLIYYSQIVNDFQKGDIAEGYSVSREKKESFPLTVTSAQKNPTAFYLCASSKGANTEAFFGQGTRLTVV.

V and J are TRBV4-1 and TRBJ2-7, with 7 bases that match TRBD2. This CDR3 region has 13 residues. Trimming took 4 bases from V and 7 from J; bases not matched to a gene: 7. CDR1 and CDR2 from the germline V gene are MGHRA and YSYEKL. CDR3 protein: CASSLIPGGEQYF. CDR3 bases: TGCGCCAGCAGCCTTATCCCCGGGGGGGAGCAGTACTTC.

The V and J genes are TRBV7-2 and TRBJ2-7; 10 nucleotides match TRBD1. The V gene's germline CDR1 is SGHTA and CDR2 FQGNSA. Trimming took 5 bases from V and 3 from J; bases not matched to a gene: 7. This CDR3 has 15 amino acids. DNA of the CDR3: TGTGCCAGCAGCCGTTGGACAGGGGGAGTCTACGAGCAGTACTTC. It translates to CASSRWTGGVYEQYF.

The chain combines TRBV7-9 with TRBJ2-1; 11 bases match TRBD2. Germline V gene sequence: CDR1 SEHNR, CDR2 FQNEAQ (reference sequence). V lost 5 bases and J lost 5; bases outside the gene matches: 5. This CDR3 contains 15 residues. CDR3 in DNA: TGTGCCAGCAGCCCTCCGGGACTAGCGGACAATGAGCAGTTCTTC. Translated, it gives CASSPPGLADNEQFF.

The chain has TRBV27 and TRBJ2-7, with TRBD2 as a possible D gene (6 bases). The germline V and J ends were trimmed by 3 bases and 4 bases, with 7 bases remaining between them. The CDR3 has 12 residues. Per the germline V gene, CDR1 is MNHEY and CDR2 is SMNVEV (reference sequence). CDR3 sequence reads: CASSFSGYEQYF. As DNA, the CDR3 is TGTGCCAGCAGTTTTAGCGGATACGAGCAGTACTTC.

In its sample, this clone was seen a few times. The chain employs TRBV7-9 and TRBJ2-5, with D tentatively TRBD2 (6 bases). Germline loops: CDR1 SEHNR, CDR2 FQNEAQ (reference sequence). The CDR3 contains 12 residues. The V end lost 10 bases, the J end lost 1 base, and 10 bases lay between the germline ends. CDR3: CATLAFQETQYF. The CDR3, as DNA: TGTGCCACCCTAGCGTTCCAAGAGACCCAGTACTTC. Filled out from reference TRBV7-9 and TRBJ2-5, the complete variable domain reads DTGVSQNPRHKITKRGQNVTFRCDPISEHNRLYWYRQTLGQGPEFLTYFQNEAQLEKSRLLSDRFSAERPKGSFSTLEIQRTEQGDSAMYLCATLAFQETQYFGPGTRLLVL.

The chain links TRBV5-6 to TRBJ2-5, with 10 nucleotides matching TRBD2. The CDR3 is 13 amino acids. Trimming at V came to 5 bases and at J to 9 bases, leaving 7 bases not matched to a gene. Germline V gives CDR1 SGHDT, CDR2 YYEEEE. The DNA for the CDR3 is TGTGCCAGCAGGGTTAGCGGGGGGTGGGCCCAGTACTTC. Its protein product is CASRVSGGWAQYF.

This clone was observed once. The chain uses TRBV5-6 and TRBJ1-4; D ambiguous. This CDR3 has 12 residues. The germline gives CDR1 SGHDT, CDR2 YYEEEE. Trimming removed 2 bases from V and 8 bases from J, with 7 bases in between. The chain's CDR3 is CASSLNEEKLFF. The CDR3 DNA follows: TGTGCCAGCAGCTTAAATGAGGAAAAACTGTTTTTT. The complete variable domain, with remaining parts taken from reference TRBV5-6 and TRBJ1-4, reads DAGVTQSPTHLIKTRGQQVTLRCSPKSGHDTVSWYQQALGQGPQFIFQYYEEEERQRGNFPDRFSGHQFPNYSSELNVNALLLGDSALYLCASSLNEEKLFFGSGTQLSVL.

This chain links TRBV7-2 with TRBJ2-3; D remains unclear. Trimming left V 1 base short and J 7 bases short, with 6 bases between. The V gene's germline CDR1 is SGHTA and CDR2 FQGNSA. The CDR3 length is 12 residues. CDR3 amino acids: CASSLEQNTQYF. The CDR3 DNA is TGTGCCAGCAGCTTAGAACAAAATACGCAGTATTTT.

The chain carries TRBV13 and TRBJ1-6; TRBD1 is a possible D gene (5 bases). Trimming left V 5 bases short and J 8 bases short, with 16 bases between. From germline, CDR1 is PRHDT and CDR2 FYEKMQ (reference sequence). This CDR3 region has 15 residues. The CDR3 coding sequence is TGTGCCAGCAGCCCGGCGAAAGGGGAGGATTCACCCCTCCACTTT. It is translated as CASSPAKGEDSPLHF.

This clone was counted once. The V and J genes are TRBV2 and TRBJ2-5; 8 positions match TRBD2. CDR3 size: 15 residues. Per the germline V gene, CDR1 is SNHLY and CDR2 is FYNNEI. The trim removed 4 bases at V and 4 bases at J, leaving 8 bases unmatched. CDR3 nucleotide sequence: TGTGCCAGCAGTGCCTCCGGGGGGGCCGTAGAGACCCAGTACTTC. This translates into CASSASGGAVETQYF. The full variable domain, rest sourced from reference TRBV2 and TRBJ2-5, is EPEVTQTPSHQVTQMGQEVILRCVPISNHLYFYWYRQILGQKVEFLVSFYNNEISEKSEIFDDQFSVERPDGSNFTLKIRSTKLEDSAMYFCASSASGGAVETQYFGPGTRLLVL.

The gene calls are TRBV5-1 and TRBJ1-5, with TRBD1 identical over 10 bases. V gave up 4 bases and J gave up 2 bases; unmatched junction bases: 12. Germline CDR1 is SGHRS and CDR2 is YFSETQ. The length of the CDR3 is 18 residues. As DNA, the CDR3 is TGCGCCAGCAGCCCCGGACTGACAGGGGGCGAGGGCAATCAGCCCCAGCATTTT. Its translation is CASSPGLTGGEGNQPQHF. The full variable domain, its missing parts supplied by reference TRBV5-1 and TRBJ1-5, is KAGVTQTPRYLIKTRGQQVTLSCSPISGHRSVSWYQQTPGQGLQFLFEYFSETQRNKGNFPGRFSGRQFSNSRSEMNVSTLELGDSALYLCASSPGLTGGEGNQPQHFGDGTRLSIL.

The chain employs TRBV18 and TRBJ1-5; D unclear. CDR3 length: 23 amino acids. Trimming stripped 3 bases from V and 3 bases from J, with 36 bases between. Germline CDR1 KGHSH, CDR2 LQKENI. The CDR3 here is CASSPLAPRSLPPDSVFNQPQHF. CDR3 coding DNA: TGTGCCAGCTCACCGTTGGCTCCGAGGAGTCTCCCGCCGGATTCTGTGTTCAATCAGCCCCAGCATTTT. The full variable domain, completed using reference TRBV18 and TRBJ1-5, is NAGVMQNPRHLVRRRGQEARLRCSPMKGHSHVYWYRQLPEEGLKFMVYLQKENIIDESGMPKERFSAEFPKEGPSILRIQQVVRGDSAAYFCASSPLAPRSLPPDSVFNQPQHFGDGTRLSIL.

The V and J genes are TRBV7-8 and TRBJ2-7, with D possibly being TRBD1 (5 bases). Germline-derived CDR1 and CDR2 are SGHVS and FQNEAQ. CDR3 length: 16 amino acids. V was shortened by 5 bases and J by 2 bases, with 19 bases between the two germline ends. The CDR3: CASSPVSGSGAYEQYF. In DNA form, the CDR3 reads TGTGCCAGCAGCCCAGTGTCAGGGTCAGGAGCCTACGAGCAGTACTTC. Based on the CDR3 plus reference TRBV7-8 and TRBJ2-7, the full variable domain is GAGVSQSPRYKVAKRGQDVALRCDPISGHVSLFWYQQALGQGPEFLTYFQNEAQLDKSGLPSDRFFAERPEGSVSTLKIQRTQQEDSAVYLCASSPVSGSGAYEQYFGPGTRLTVT.

V gene TRBV4-2 combines with J gene TRBJ2-7; D remains unclear. The germline CDR1 and CDR2 sequences are LGHNA and YNFKEQ. V lost 4 bases and J 2 bases, leaving 9 bases between the germline ends. This CDR3 comprises 13 residues. The CDR3 protein is CASSPTQAYEQYF. CDR3 coding DNA: TGTGCCAGCAGCCCTACCCAGGCCTACGAGCAGTACTTC.

This chain uses TRBV5-1 with TRBJ2-5, with D maybe TRBD2 (5 bases). Germline CDR1 reads SGHRS; CDR2 reads YFSETQ. The V and J ends lost 4 bases and 4 bases respectively, with 17 bases between them. The CDR3 runs 15 residues. As DNA, the CDR3 is TGCGCCAGCAGCCCCCGAGGGAGCACGGGAGAGACCCAGTACTTC. This translates into CASSPRGSTGETQYF.

This clone was counted only a few times. V usage is TRBV6-5 and J usage is TRBJ2-7, with 7 bases fitting TRBD1. This CDR3 region has 14 residues. CDR1 MNHEY and CDR2 SVGAGI come from the germline V gene. V gave up 5 bases and J gave up 3 bases; unmatched junction bases: 7. The DNA of the CDR3 is TGTGCCAGCAGTGGCCTAGGACAGGTCTACGAGCAGTACTTC. It yields the protein CASSGLGQVYEQYF.

The chain employs TRBV5-6 and TRBJ1-2; D is possibly TRBD1 (5 bases). Per germline, CDR1 SGHDT and CDR2 YYEEEE. The CDR3 length is 13 residues. Trimming stripped 4 bases from V and 5 bases from J, with 12 bases between. The chain's CDR3 is CASSGGDWYGYTF. The CDR3 DNA reads as TGTGCCAGCAGCGGAGGGGACTGGTATGGCTACACCTTC.

V gene TRBV30 combines with J gene TRBJ1-2; 7 nucleotides match TRBD1. With 1 base clipped from V and 6 bases from J, the junction kept 8 bases outside the gene matches. The CDR3 consists of 14 residues. CDR1 and CDR2 (germline): GTSNPN, SVGIG (reference sequence). In DNA form, the CDR3 reads TGTGCCTGGAGTGCAAGACAGGGAATAGATGGCTACACCTTC. Translated: CAWSARQGIDGYTF.